The source of this T cell receptor beta chain is a study of early T cells in non-severe SARS-CoV-2 infection (TCRdb year 2021). Study-level background: Bulk RNA from unsorted whole blood was used for TCR sequencing, so alpha and beta chains could not be paired. Results and caveats for the whole study, not just this receptor: VDJdb matching was skewed toward anti-spike CD8 responses and likely underestimated virus-specific expansions by missing private and CD4 specificities.

Libraries were built with 5' RACE. Sequencing instrument: NextSeq 500. The TCR library protocol attached unique molecular identifiers to individual cDNA molecules to correct for sequencing error and PCR bias. Both TCR alpha and beta chains were sequenced, and tight co-correlation was observed between alpha and beta sequence abundances in each sample. Concerning the study's data processing: Decombinator V4 was used to annotate TCR sequences for V gene, J gene and CDR3. TCRs were defined as expanded if a significant change between any two time points was detected under a Poisson model with p below 0.0001. TCR abundances were normalised to the total number of TCRs sequenced in each sample and reported as counts per million. MAIT TCRs were defined by TRAV1-2 paired with TRAJ12, TRAJ20 or TRAJ33, and iNKT TCRs by TRAV10 paired with TRAJ18. A search of VDJdb, accessed on 1 November 2021, was run for TCRs annotated to CMV, EBV and SARS-CoV-2, with TCRs annotated for multiple antigens excluded. TCRdb trimmed public reads at Q25 via fastp, called clones via MiXCR and kept in-frame beta chains. Each CDR3 protein appears once, grouped with its most common genes and DNA. In this record, the V and J calls reflect TCRdb's handling and not the investigators' own analysis. This sample has 55,000 to 75,000 distinct CDR3 sequences in its table, and roughly an eighth of those were observed once. The ten largest clones take up about 3.9% of the sample.

This clonotype was counted a few times. This clone's antigen is unknown. Per-base quality was not reported, and no clone a single base away is much larger than it. The study was a case-control design nested within a healthcare worker cohort in London, UK, with weekly nasopharyngeal swab PCR tests and blood sampling. Healthcare workers were recruited during the week of the UK lockdown, between 23 and 31 March 2020, and followed weekly for up to about 15 weeks. V is shortened by 3 bases, J by 1 base, and the region joining them spans 16 bases. CDR3 length: 18 amino acids, cysteine to phenylalanine. Just CDR3 DNA is preserved here, 54 bases in frame from base 1. CDR1 and CDR2 (KGHSH, LQKENI) derive from the germline V gene.

Sequenced: whole blood. The receptor's source is an adult who was a healthcare worker with PCR-confirmed SARS-CoV-2 infection or an uninfected control (not recorded which). The rearranged segments are TRBV18 and TRBJ1-6, with the D gene uncertain. Here the CDR3 is given as CASSPAHMRQSYNSPLHF. The nucleotide sequence reads TGTGCCAGCTCACCGGCCCATATGCGGCAGTCCTATAATTCACCCCTCCACTTT. Beyond the CDR3, the reference TRBV18 and TRBJ1-6 genes provide the residues; the full variable domain reads: NAGVMQNPRHLVRRRGQEARLRCSPMKGHSHVYWYRQLPEEGLKFMVYLQKENIIDESGMPKERFSAEFPKEGPSILRIQQVVRGDSAAYFCASSPAHMRQSYNSPLHFGNGTRLTVT.